Below are 7 T cell receptor beta chains sequenced from a single sample in a study of blood T cell repertoires in COVID-19. Libraries were prepared by immunoSEQ multiplex PCR; TCRdb keeps only in-frame clonotypes and omits some of them. Of 55,000 to 65,000 clones in the sample, roughly three quarters are singletons; the top ten hold about 3.5%. The sample taken for sequencing was peripheral blood. The source is a man aged 55-75 years with acute or convalescent COVID-19.

The gene calls are TRBV10-1 and TRBJ1-2; D is uncertain. This CDR3 is 16 amino acids long. Deletions cut 5 bases from V and 2 bases from J, with 18 bases between. Looked up from germline, CDR1 is WNHNN and CDR2 is SYGVQD (reference sequence). The CDR3 spells CASSSQKVPENYGYTF. The CDR3 DNA follows: TGCGCCAGCAGTAGTCAAAAAGTTCCTGAGAACTATGGCTACACCTTC.

V is TRBV7-9 and J is TRBJ2-1; 11 nucleotides align to TRBD2. Per germline, CDR1 SEHNR and CDR2 FQNEAQ (reference sequence). This CDR3 is 17 amino acids long. The V and J ends lost 5 bases and 5 bases, in that order; junction bases with no gene match: 11. In DNA, the CDR3 is TGTGCCAGCAGCACTCACAGGACTAGCGGGTACGACAATGAGCAGTTCTTC. Translated: CASSTHRTSGYDNEQFF.

V usage is TRBV2 and J usage is TRBJ1-1, with D maybe TRBD1 (5 bases). CDR3 length equals 12 residues. V lost 2 bases and J 12 bases, leaving 13 bases between the germline ends. CDR1 and CDR2 from the germline V gene are SNHLY and FYNNEI. CDR3 in DNA: TGTGCCAGCAGTGAACAGGGCAGGGCGACTTTCTTT. Encoded protein: CASSEQGRATFF.

The table lists this clone with many counts. The identical CDR3 is also encoded by other nucleotide sequences in the sample. This chain uses TRBV19 with TRBJ1-2; 11 nucleotides line up with TRBD1. The CDR3 is 14 amino acids. Germline CDR1 reads LNHDA; CDR2 reads SQIVND (reference sequence). Trimming removed 5 bases from V and 2 bases from J; junction bases left unmatched: 1. The CDR3 region has the DNA TGTGCCAGTAGTCGGGACAGGGGGAACTATGGCTACACCTTC. The encoded protein is CASSRDRGNYGYTF.

This clone is a singleton in its sample. J is TRBJ2-5 and V is TRBV18; D is possibly TRBD1 (5 bases). V lost 6 bases to trimming and J lost 5 bases, with 19 bases between them. CDR3 size: 15 residues. The germline V gene has CDR1 KGHSH and CDR2 LQKENI. CDR3 in amino acids: CASSSPETAGETQYF. As DNA, the CDR3 is TGTGCCAGCTCGTCACCGGAGACCGCAGGGGAGACCCAGTACTTC.

Only a few counts were recorded for this clone. This chain joins TRBV5-1 and TRBJ1-1; perhaps TRBD1 as D (5 bases). This CDR3 comprises 16 residues. CDR1 and CDR2 from the germline V gene are SGHRS and YFSETQ. V was trimmed by 6 bases and J by 1 base, leaving 19 bases between them. Here the CDR3 DNA reads TGCGCCAGCATCCCTGGGGAGGGACGACGGAACACTGAAGCTTTCTTT. Protein: CASIPGEGRRNTEAFF.

The chain links TRBV7-8 to TRBJ1-3; D is perhaps TRBD1 (5 bases). The germline V gene encodes CDR1 SGHVS and CDR2 FQNEAQ. Trimming left V 3 bases short and J 3 bases short, with 15 bases between. CDR3 length: 16 amino acids. CDR3 nucleotides: TGTGCCAGCAGCTTCTTCGGGGGGGGTAATGGAAACACCATATATTTT. Amino acid sequence: CASSFFGGGNGNTIYF.